This TCR beta chain was recorded in a study of T-cell reconstitution after alpha-beta-depleted transplantation in children (dated by TCRdb to 2016 to 2018). In the study overall: The study quantitatively tracked T-cell immune reconstitution after TCRalphabeta/CD19-depleted allogeneic hematopoietic cell transplantation in children using TCR repertoire profiling.

Libraries were constructed by PCR. Sequencing took place on an Illumina HiSeq 2500. Molecular barcoding was employed in the preparation of TCR libraries, with unique molecular identifiers being used to normalize TCRbeta repertoire quantification. TCRdb redid the processing of the public reads, applying fastp at Q25 and MiXCR, and retained in-frame beta chains. Rows are combined by CDR3 protein, so each entry shows the most common genes and DNA. Across this sample there are about 1,000,000 distinct CDR3 sequences, with about 26% seen only once. The top ten clones comprise about 28% of the sample. Points on this clonotype: The antigen it binds to is not known. Qualities for individual bases were not recorded, and no much larger clone is one base off.

Taken with the paper, the label for treatment or condition translates to: allogeneic hematopoietic cell transplantation with graft depleted of TCRalphabeta T cells and CD19 B cells. The transplant recipients were children given TCRalphabeta/CD19-depleted allogeneic hematopoietic cell grafts. Broader findings and caveats from the paper: About two months after transplant, the apparently early recovery of alphabetaT-cell counts reportedly depended on just several hundred clones that had expanded rapidly and came from non-depleted graft cells. Over subsequent months, a decline in hyperexpanded clone frequencies was noted, and after one year, T-cell counts and TCRbeta diversity were mostly ascribed to newly produced T cells. In some patients, the high TCRbeta diversity seen at day 60 was put down to recipient T cells and intrathymic progenitors that had survived conditioning.

The receptor's source is a boy younger than two who had a stem cell transplant for SCID, so the T cells may come from the graft donor. This specimen was PBMCs, mostly from graft donor cells, taken 360 days after TCRalphabeta/CD19-depleted stem cell transplant.

The sequenced DNA: TGTGCCATCAGTGGACCTAGCGGGGAAACCTACAATGAGCAGTTCTTC. Translation gives CAISGPSGETYNEQFF. The rearrangement joined TRBV10-3 to TRBJ2-1; 9 bases in between match TRBD2. From the cysteine up to the phenylalanine, the CDR3 has a length of 16 residues. Of the read, only the CDR3 DNA is kept; its 48 bases are in frame from base 1. Per the germline V gene, ENHRY is the CDR1 and SYGVKD is the CDR2. V ends up 4 bases short and J 2 bases short, with an unmatched junction base count of 6.